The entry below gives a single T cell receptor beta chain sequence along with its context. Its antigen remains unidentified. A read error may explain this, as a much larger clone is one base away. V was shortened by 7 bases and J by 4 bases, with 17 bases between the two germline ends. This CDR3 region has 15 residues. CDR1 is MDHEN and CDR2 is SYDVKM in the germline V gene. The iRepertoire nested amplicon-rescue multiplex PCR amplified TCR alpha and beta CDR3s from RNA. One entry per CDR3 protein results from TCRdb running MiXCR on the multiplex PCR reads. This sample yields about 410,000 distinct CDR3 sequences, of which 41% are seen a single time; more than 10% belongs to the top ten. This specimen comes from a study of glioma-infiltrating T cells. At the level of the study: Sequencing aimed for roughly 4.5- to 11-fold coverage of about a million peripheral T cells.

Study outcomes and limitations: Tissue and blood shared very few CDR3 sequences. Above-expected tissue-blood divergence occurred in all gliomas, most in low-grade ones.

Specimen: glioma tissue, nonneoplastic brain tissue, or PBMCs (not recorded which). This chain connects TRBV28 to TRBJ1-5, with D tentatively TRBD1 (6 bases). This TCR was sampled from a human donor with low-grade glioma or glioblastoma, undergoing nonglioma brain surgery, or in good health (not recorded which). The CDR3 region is CASNRLTGYNQPQHF. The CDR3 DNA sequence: TGTGCCAGCAACCGCTTGACAGGCTATAATCAGCCCCAGCATTTT. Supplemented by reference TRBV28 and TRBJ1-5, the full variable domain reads DVKVTQSSRYLVKRTGEKVFLECVQDMDHENMFWYRQDPGLGLRLIYFSYDVKMKEKGDIPEGYSVSREKKERFSLILESASTNQTSMYLCASNRLTGYNQPQHFGDGTRLSIL.